Listed below are T cell receptor beta chains from one sample, sequenced in a study of memory CD4+ T cells and cytomegalovirus serostatus. The assay was immunoSEQ multiplex PCR, and TCRdb's table has in-frame clones only and misses some. The sample has 20,000 to 30,000 clones; 70% to 85% are singletons. What was sequenced was memory CD4+ T cells from blood. These receptors originate from an adult in good health and CMV-seronegative. The CDR3 runs from the conserved cysteine through the conserved F or W. A D gene is named only where the DNA matches it firmly. Clone size is not always given. Where it is, it says once, few, many or a class for expanded clones.

V gene: TRBV5-4; clone size: NA; J gene: TRBJ2-7; D gene: NA; CDR3 DNA: TGTGCCAGCAGCTTAGGGACTCTTTACGAGCAGTACTTC; CDR3 protein: CASSLGTLYEQYF
V gene: TRBV7-8; clone size: NA; J gene: TRBJ1-5; D gene: NA; CDR3 DNA: TGTGCCAGCAGCTTTTTAGGGGGTTTGGGCCAGCCCCAGCATTTT; CDR3 protein: CASSFLGGLGQPQHF
V gene: TRBV5-4; clone size: once; J gene: TRBJ2-5; D gene: NA; CDR3 DNA: TGTGCCAGCAGCTTCGGGGGAGGAGGGACGGAGACCCAGTACTTC; CDR3 protein: CASSFGGGGTETQYF
V gene: TRBV28; clone size: NA; J gene: TRBJ2-1; D gene: NA; CDR3 DNA: TGTGCCAGCAGTACACAGATTGAGCAGTTCTTC; CDR3 protein: CASSTQIEQFF
V gene: TRBV7-9; clone size: NA; J gene: TRBJ2-5; D gene: TRBD2; CDR3 DNA: TGTGCCAGCAGGATCCTAGCGGGGGGAGAGACCCAGTACTTC; CDR3 protein: CASRILAGGETQYF
V gene: TRBV7-2; clone size: NA; J gene: TRBJ2-5; D gene: NA; CDR3 DNA: TGTGCCAGCAGCTTAAAGGGAGGTGAGACCCAGTACTTC; CDR3 protein: CASSLKGGETQYF
V gene: TRBV7-6; clone size: NA; J gene: TRBJ2-7; D gene: NA; CDR3 DNA: TGTGCCAGCAGCTTAGACACGACGGGGGCCGGGGGGCAGTACTTC; CDR3 protein: CASSLDTTGAGGQYF
V gene: TRBV5-1; clone size: NA; J gene: TRBJ1-1; D gene: NA; CDR3 DNA: TGCGCCAGCGGACCTGGGATCAACACTGAAGCTTTCTTT; CDR3 protein: CASGPGINTEAFF
V gene: TRBV5-4; clone size: NA; J gene: TRBJ2-4; D gene: TRBD2; CDR3 DNA: TGTGCCAGCAGCCCCGGGACTAGCGGGGGGGCAAACATTCAGTACTTC; CDR3 protein: CASSPGTSGGANIQYF
V gene: TRBV5-1; clone size: once; J gene: TRBJ2-2; D gene: NA; CDR3 DNA: TGCGCCAGCAGCGGTACAGGGTTCACCGGGGAGCTGTTTTTT; CDR3 protein: CASSGTGFTGELFF
V gene: TRBV5-6; clone size: once; J gene: TRBJ1-3; D gene: TRBD1; CDR3 DNA: TGTGCCAGCAGCTCTCGGACAGGGGGTCGAAACACCATATATTTT; CDR3 protein: CASSSRTGGRNTIYF
V gene: TRBV6-4; clone size: NA; J gene: TRBJ2-1; D gene: NA; CDR3 DNA: TGTGCCAGCAGTGACTCGTCGCCCGCACACTACAATGAGCAGTTCTTC; CDR3 protein: CASSDSSPAHYNEQFF
V gene: TRBV6-5; clone size: NA; J gene: TRBJ2-3; D gene: NA; CDR3 DNA: TGTGCCAGCAGTTCTCACACAGATACGCAGTATTTT; CDR3 protein: CASSSHTDTQYF
V gene: TRBV5-4; clone size: few; J gene: TRBJ2-7; D gene: TRBD2; CDR3 DNA: TGTGCCAGCAGCGACGCGGGGGGTCAATTAAACGAGCAGTACTTC; CDR3 protein: CASSDAGGQLNEQYF
V gene: TRBV30; clone size: NA; J gene: TRBJ1-3; D gene: NA; CDR3 DNA: TGTGCCTGGAGTGTGAACCACAACACCATATATTTT; CDR3 protein: CAWSVNHNTIYF
V gene: TRBV5-4; clone size: few; J gene: TRBJ1-1; D gene: TRBD1; CDR3 DNA: TGTGCCAGCAGCCCCGGACAGGGGCTGAACACTGAAGCTTTCTTT; CDR3 protein: CASSPGQGLNTEAFF
V gene: TRBV7-9; clone size: NA; J gene: TRBJ2-1; D gene: NA; CDR3 DNA: TGTGCCAGCAGCTCCATCACCGGGACCCTTAGCTCCTACAATGAGCAGTTCTTC; CDR3 protein: CASSSITGTLSSYNEQFF
V gene: TRBV7-8; clone size: once; J gene: TRBJ2-2; D gene: NA; CDR3 DNA: TGTGCCAGCAGCTCCAGGGGGGGGGTGAACACCGGGGAGCTGTTTTTT; CDR3 protein: CASSSRGGVNTGELFF
V gene: TRBV29-1; clone size: NA; J gene: TRBJ2-2; D gene: NA; CDR3 DNA: TGCAGCGTTTTCGGCCCAGTCACCGGGGAGCTGTTTTTT; CDR3 protein: CSVFGPVTGELFF
V gene: TRBV28; clone size: NA; J gene: TRBJ2-7; D gene: NA; CDR3 DNA: TGTGCCAGCAGTTTATTGCGTAGGCACTACGAGCAGTACTTC; CDR3 protein: CASSLLRRHYEQYF
V gene: TRBV7-2; clone size: NA; J gene: TRBJ2-3; D gene: NA; CDR3 DNA: TGTGCCAGCAGCTTCTCTCCGGGGGTCACAGATACGCAGTATTTT; CDR3 protein: CASSFSPGVTDTQYF
V gene: TRBV5-1; clone size: NA; J gene: TRBJ1-4; D gene: NA; CDR3 DNA: TGCGCCAGCAGCCTGAGGGGGTCGGGGGATGAAAAACTGTTTTTT; CDR3 protein: CASSLRGSGDEKLFF
V gene: TRBV11-3; clone size: NA; J gene: TRBJ1-3; D gene: NA; CDR3 DNA: TGTGCCAGCAGCGGGCAGGGATCTGGAAACACCATATATTTT; CDR3 protein: CASSGQGSGNTIYF
V gene: TRBV30; clone size: NA; J gene: TRBJ2-6; D gene: TRBD2; CDR3 DNA: TGTGCCTGGACGGGGGGGTTTTCTGGGGCCAACGTCCTGACTTTC; CDR3 protein: CAWTGGFSGANVLTF
V gene: TRBV19; clone size: NA; J gene: TRBJ2-5; D gene: TRBD2; CDR3 DNA: TGTGCCAGTAGTATTAGAGCGGGGAAAGAGACCCAGTACTTC; CDR3 protein: CASSIRAGKETQYF
V gene: TRBV5-1; clone size: NA; J gene: TRBJ2-7; D gene: NA; CDR3 DNA: TGCGCCAGCAGCTCGAACTACGAGCAGTACTTC; CDR3 protein: CASSSNYEQYF
V gene: TRBV9; clone size: NA; J gene: TRBJ2-5; D gene: TRBD1; CDR3 DNA: TGTGCCAGCAGCCCTACAGGACAGGGAGGTCAAGAGACCCAGTACTTC; CDR3 protein: CASSPTGQGGQETQYF
V gene: TRBV10-3; clone size: NA; J gene: TRBJ1-2; D gene: NA; CDR3 DNA: TGTGCCATCAGCCGGGACACCGCTTATGGCTACACCTTC; CDR3 protein: CAISRDTAYGYTF
V gene: TRBV5-4; clone size: NA; J gene: TRBJ1-4; D gene: NA; CDR3 DNA: TGTGCCAGCAGCGCGGGTGGCGCAACTAATGAAAAACTGTTTTTT; CDR3 protein: CASSAGGATNEKLFF
V gene: TRBV12-5; clone size: NA; J gene: TRBJ1-1; D gene: NA; CDR3 DNA: TGTGCTAGTGGTTTGAACACGGTGAACACTGAAGCTTTCTTT; CDR3 protein: CASGLNTVNTEAFF
V gene: TRBV7-2; clone size: NA; J gene: TRBJ1-3; D gene: TRBD1; CDR3 DNA: TGTGCCAGCGCCTCCGGGACAGGAGGAAACACCATATATTTT; CDR3 protein: CASASGTGGNTIYF
V gene: TRBV14; clone size: NA; J gene: TRBJ2-3; D gene: TRBD1; CDR3 DNA: TGTGCCAGCAGCTGGGACAGTACTAGCACAGATACGCAGTATTTT; CDR3 protein: CASSWDSTSTDTQYF
V gene: TRBV5-8; clone size: NA; J gene: TRBJ1-2; D gene: NA; CDR3 DNA: TGTGCCAGCAGCCTCACGATCGGGCGGACAGCCTATGGCTACACCTTC; CDR3 protein: CASSLTIGRTAYGYTF
V gene: TRBV7-2; clone size: once; J gene: TRBJ1-5; D gene: TRBD1; CDR3 DNA: TGTGCCAGCAGCCGGACAGGGGCCAATCAGCCCCAGCATTTT; CDR3 protein: CASSRTGANQPQHF
V gene: TRBV6-4; clone size: NA; J gene: TRBJ1-2; D gene: NA; CDR3 DNA: TGTGCCAGCAGTGAAGCAGGGGCCGCCTATGGCTACACCTTC; CDR3 protein: CASSEAGAAYGYTF
V gene: TRBV28; clone size: NA; J gene: TRBJ1-1; D gene: NA; CDR3 DNA: TGTGCCAGCAGTTTAGGGCAGAAAAACACTGAAGCTTTCTTT; CDR3 protein: CASSLGQKNTEAFF
V gene: TRBV5-6; clone size: NA; J gene: TRBJ2-3; D gene: TRBD1; CDR3 DNA: TGTGCCAGCAGCCAAAGAATTACAGGGGCTAGCACAGATACGCAGTATTTT; CDR3 protein: CASSQRITGASTDTQYF
V gene: TRBV30; clone size: once; J gene: TRBJ1-6; D gene: NA; CDR3 DNA: TGTGCCTGTAACAGGGCTCGGGATTCACCCCTCCACTTT; CDR3 protein: CACNRARDSPLHF
V gene: TRBV2; clone size: NA; J gene: TRBJ2-3; D gene: TRBD2; CDR3 DNA: TGTGCCAGCAGTAAGAGCGGGGGAAGTGGGACAGATACGCAGTATTTT; CDR3 protein: CASSKSGGSGTDTQYF
V gene: TRBV7-2; clone size: NA; J gene: TRBJ2-4; D gene: NA; CDR3 DNA: TGTGCCAGCAGCTTGCGAGGGCAACTAGCCAAAAACATTCAGTACTTC; CDR3 protein: CASSLRGQLAKNIQYF
V gene: TRBV27; clone size: NA; J gene: TRBJ1-2; D gene: TRBD1; CDR3 DNA: TGTGCCAGCAGTACCCAGGGGGCGGAGGGGTGGGGCTACACCTTC; CDR3 protein: CASSTQGAEGWGYTF
V gene: TRBV19; clone size: NA; J gene: TRBJ1-2; D gene: NA; CDR3 DNA: TGTGCCAGTCGACCCAGGGATGTCTATGGCTACACCTTC; CDR3 protein: CASRPRDVYGYTF
V gene: TRBV27; clone size: once; J gene: TRBJ1-5; D gene: TRBD1; CDR3 DNA: TGTGCCAGCAGTTCGGACAGGGCCAATCAGCCCCAGCATTTT; CDR3 protein: CASSSDRANQPQHF
V gene: TRBV6-5; clone size: NA; J gene: TRBJ1-5; D gene: NA; CDR3 DNA: TGTGCCAGCAGCCCCCAATATGAGCAGCCCCAGCATTTT; CDR3 protein: CASSPQYEQPQHF
V gene: TRBV28; clone size: NA; J gene: TRBJ2-1; D gene: NA; CDR3 DNA: TGTGCCAGCAGCACCCGGACTGTCAATGAGCAGTTCTTC; CDR3 protein: CASSTRTVNEQFF
V gene: TRBV7-2; clone size: NA; J gene: TRBJ1-2; D gene: TRBD1; CDR3 DNA: TGTGCCAGCAGCCGCAACGGACAGGGAATCTATGGCTACACCTTC; CDR3 protein: CASSRNGQGIYGYTF
V gene: TRBV28; clone size: NA; J gene: TRBJ2-4; D gene: TRBD2; CDR3 DNA: TGTGCCAGCAGTTGGGGCGGGAGGAACATTCAGTACTTC; CDR3 protein: CASSWGGRNIQYF
V gene: TRBV5-1; clone size: NA; J gene: TRBJ2-3; D gene: NA; CDR3 DNA: TGCGCCAGCAGCTCCGAGAGGGGCACAGATACGCAGTATTTT; CDR3 protein: CASSSERGTDTQYF
V gene: TRBV19; clone size: few; J gene: TRBJ1-1; D gene: NA; CDR3 DNA: TGTGCCAGTAGTATTCTAAGGGGTGCCATGAACACTGAAGCTTTCTTT; CDR3 protein: CASSILRGAMNTEAFF
V gene: TRBV6-5; clone size: NA; J gene: TRBJ2-2; D gene: NA; CDR3 DNA: TGTGCCAGTAGACTCGAGACGAACACCGGGGAGCTGTTTTTT; CDR3 protein: CASRLETNTGELFF
V gene: TRBV5-1; clone size: NA; J gene: TRBJ2-3; D gene: TRBD2; CDR3 DNA: TGCGCCAGCTCATTGGGAGAGGGAAGGGAGGGAGATACGCAGTATTTT; CDR3 protein: CASSLGEGREGDTQYF
V gene: TRBV9; clone size: NA; J gene: TRBJ1-3; D gene: NA; CDR3 DNA: TGTGCCAGCAGCGCCGTTACAGGGCCTTACTCTGGAAACACCATATATTTT; CDR3 protein: CASSAVTGPYSGNTIYF
V gene: TRBV19; clone size: NA; J gene: TRBJ2-6; D gene: TRBD1; CDR3 DNA: TGTGCCAGTAGTTATTTCGGACAGGGATCTTCCCTCCTGACTTTC; CDR3 protein: CASSYFGQGSSLLTF
V gene: TRBV28; clone size: NA; J gene: TRBJ1-1; D gene: TRBD1; CDR3 DNA: TGTGCCAGCAGTTCCCCCGGACAGGGGAACACTGAAGCTTTCTTT; CDR3 protein: CASSSPGQGNTEAFF
V gene: TRBV7-2; clone size: NA; J gene: TRBJ2-3; D gene: TRBD2; CDR3 DNA: TGTGCCAGCAGCTTCTCGGGGGGGGTTACGCAGTATTTT; CDR3 protein: CASSFSGGVTQYF
V gene: TRBV11-2; clone size: NA; J gene: TRBJ2-2; D gene: TRBD2; CDR3 DNA: TGTGCCAGCAGCTTCTCAGCGGGAGTGGACACCGGGGAGCTGTTTTTT; CDR3 protein: CASSFSAGVDTGELFF
V gene: TRBV27; clone size: NA; J gene: TRBJ2-3; D gene: TRBD2; CDR3 DNA: TGTGCCAGCAGAAGCGGGGGGATCGCAGATACGCAGTATTTT; CDR3 protein: CASRSGGIADTQYF
V gene: TRBV4-1; clone size: NA; J gene: TRBJ1-3; D gene: NA; CDR3 DNA: TGCGCCAGCAGCCCAGGTCCCCGGTCCCGACAGCCCGACACTGGAAACACCATATATTTT; CDR3 protein: CASSPGPRSRQPDTGNTIYF
V gene: TRBV10-3; clone size: NA; J gene: TRBJ2-3; D gene: NA; CDR3 DNA: TGTGCCATCAGTGAGTCGGTCCACTCATGGGGCACAGATACGCAGTATTTT; CDR3 protein: CAISESVHSWGTDTQYF